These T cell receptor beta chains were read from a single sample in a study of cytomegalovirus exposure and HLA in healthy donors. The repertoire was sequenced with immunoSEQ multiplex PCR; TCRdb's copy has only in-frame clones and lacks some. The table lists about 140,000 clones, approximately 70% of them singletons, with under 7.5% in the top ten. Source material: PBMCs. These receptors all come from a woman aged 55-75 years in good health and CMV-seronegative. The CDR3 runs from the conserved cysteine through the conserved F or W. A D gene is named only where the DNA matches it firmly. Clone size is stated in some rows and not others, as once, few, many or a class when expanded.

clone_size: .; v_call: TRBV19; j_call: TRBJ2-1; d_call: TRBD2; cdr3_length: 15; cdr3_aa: CASSIRTSGYNEQFF; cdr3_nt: TGTGCCAGTAGTATACGCACTAGCGGATACAATGAGCAGTTCTTC
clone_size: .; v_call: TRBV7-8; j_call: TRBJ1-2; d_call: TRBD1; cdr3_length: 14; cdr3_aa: CASSSTGIYYGYTF; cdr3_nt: TGTGCCAGCAGCTCGACAGGGATTTACTATGGCTACACCTTC
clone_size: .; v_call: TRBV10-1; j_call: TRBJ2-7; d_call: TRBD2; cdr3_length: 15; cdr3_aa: CASPFPGGQRYEQYF; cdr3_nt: TGCGCCAGCCCTTTTCCGGGAGGCCAACGCTACGAGCAGTACTTC
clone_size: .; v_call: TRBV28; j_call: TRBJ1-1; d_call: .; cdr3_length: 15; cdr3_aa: CASLGGARFDTEAFF; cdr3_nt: TGTGCCAGCCTCGGAGGGGCGCGATTCGACACTGAAGCTTTCTTT
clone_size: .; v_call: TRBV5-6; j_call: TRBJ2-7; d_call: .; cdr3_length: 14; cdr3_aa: CASSSGVLSYEQYF; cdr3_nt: TGTGCCAGCAGCTCAGGGGTTTTGTCCTACGAGCAGTACTTC
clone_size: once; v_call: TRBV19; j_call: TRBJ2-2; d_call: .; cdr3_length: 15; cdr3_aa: CASSIGGVGTGELFF; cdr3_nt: TGTGCCAGTAGTATCGGGGGAGTTGGCACCGGGGAGCTGTTTTTT
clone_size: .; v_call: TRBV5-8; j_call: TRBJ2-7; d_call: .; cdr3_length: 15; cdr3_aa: CASIRGMDSIGEQYF; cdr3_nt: TGTGCCAGCATCCGGGGGATGGACTCAATCGGCGAGCAGTACTTC
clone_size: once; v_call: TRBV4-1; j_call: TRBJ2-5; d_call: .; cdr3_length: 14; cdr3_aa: CASSVRDSQETQYF; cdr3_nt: TGCGCCAGCAGCGTCCGGGACTCCCAAGAGACCCAGTACTTC
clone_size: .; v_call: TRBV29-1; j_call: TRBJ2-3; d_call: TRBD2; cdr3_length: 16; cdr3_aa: CSVEYTSGSIADTQYF; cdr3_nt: TGCAGCGTTGAATATACTAGCGGGAGTATCGCAGATACGCAGTATTTT
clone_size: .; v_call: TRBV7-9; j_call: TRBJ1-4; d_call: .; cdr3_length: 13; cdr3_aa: CASSLGQGEKLFF; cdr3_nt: TGTGCCAGCAGCTTAGGGCAGGGCGAAAAACTGTTTTTT
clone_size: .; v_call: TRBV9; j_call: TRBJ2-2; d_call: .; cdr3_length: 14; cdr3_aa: CASSVATDTGELFF; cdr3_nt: TGTGCCAGCAGCGTGGCTACAGACACCGGGGAGCTGTTTTTT
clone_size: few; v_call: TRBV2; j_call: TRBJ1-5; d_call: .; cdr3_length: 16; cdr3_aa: CASSAIRGYGNQPQHF; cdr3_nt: TGTGCCAGCAGCGCAATCAGGGGATACGGCAATCAGCCCCAGCATTTT
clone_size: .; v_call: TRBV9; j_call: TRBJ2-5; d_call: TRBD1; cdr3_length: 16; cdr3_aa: CASSGGVGQGGETQYF; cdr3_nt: TGTGCCAGCAGCGGAGGCGTGGGACAGGGAGGGGAGACCCAGTACTTC
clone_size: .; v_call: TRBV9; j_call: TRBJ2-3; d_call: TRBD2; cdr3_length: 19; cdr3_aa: CASSARVAGGGPSTDTQYF; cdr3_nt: TGTGCCAGCAGCGCCCGAGTAGCGGGGGGCGGGCCAAGCACAGATACGCAGTATTTT
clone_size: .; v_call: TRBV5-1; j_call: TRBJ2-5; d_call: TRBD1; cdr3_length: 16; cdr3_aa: CASSRNGQGMQETQYF; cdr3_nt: TGCGCCAGCAGCCGAAACGGACAGGGGATGCAAGAGACCCAGTACTTC
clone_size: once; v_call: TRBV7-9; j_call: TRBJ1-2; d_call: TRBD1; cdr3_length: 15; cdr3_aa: CASSNNRGENYGYTF; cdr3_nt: TGTGCCAGCAGCAACAACAGGGGAGAGAACTATGGCTACACCTTC
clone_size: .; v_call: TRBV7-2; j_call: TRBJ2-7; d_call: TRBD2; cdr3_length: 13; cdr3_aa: CASCKREGYEQYF; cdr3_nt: TGTGCCAGCTGCAAACGGGAGGGCTACGAGCAGTACTTC
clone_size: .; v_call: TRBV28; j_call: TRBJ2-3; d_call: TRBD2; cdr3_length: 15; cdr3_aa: CASSVTSGTTDTQYF; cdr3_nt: TGTGCCAGCAGTGTGACTAGCGGGACCACAGATACGCAGTATTTT
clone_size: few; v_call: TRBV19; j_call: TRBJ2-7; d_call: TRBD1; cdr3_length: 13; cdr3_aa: CASSPNRGSEQYF; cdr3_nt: TGTGCCAGTAGTCCCAACAGGGGCTCCGAGCAGTACTTC
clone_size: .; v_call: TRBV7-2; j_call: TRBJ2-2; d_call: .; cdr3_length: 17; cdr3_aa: CASSQYLGGGNTGELFF; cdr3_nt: TGTGCCAGCAGCCAGTACCTGGGAGGGGGAAACACCGGGGAGCTGTTTTTT
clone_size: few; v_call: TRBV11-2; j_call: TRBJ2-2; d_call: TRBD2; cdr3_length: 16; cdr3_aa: CASSLEGTKNTGELFF; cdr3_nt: TGTGCCAGCAGCTTAGAGGGGACTAAGAACACCGGGGAGCTGTTTTTT
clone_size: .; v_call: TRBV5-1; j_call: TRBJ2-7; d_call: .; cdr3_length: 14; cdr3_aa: CASSLDRVIHEQYF; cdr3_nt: TGCGCCAGCAGCTTGGACAGGGTGATCCACGAGCAGTACTTC
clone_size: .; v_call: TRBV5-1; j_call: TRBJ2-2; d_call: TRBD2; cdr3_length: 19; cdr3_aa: CASTKNGLAGVTNTGELFF; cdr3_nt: TGCGCCAGCACCAAAAATGGACTAGCGGGGGTTACGAACACCGGGGAGCTGTTTTTT
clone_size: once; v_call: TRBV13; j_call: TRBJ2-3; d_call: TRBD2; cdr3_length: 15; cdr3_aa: CASSPRGIPTDTQYF; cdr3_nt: TGTGCCAGCAGCCCGCGGGGGATCCCCACAGATACGCAGTATTTT
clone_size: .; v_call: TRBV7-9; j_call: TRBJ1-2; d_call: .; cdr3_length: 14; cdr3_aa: CASSLDTQIYGYTF; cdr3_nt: TGTGCCAGCAGCTTAGACACCCAAATCTATGGCTACACCTTC
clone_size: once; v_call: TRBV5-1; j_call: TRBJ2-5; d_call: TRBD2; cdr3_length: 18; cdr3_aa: CASSGGLAGGGYQETQYF; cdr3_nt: TGCGCCAGCAGCGGGGGGCTAGCGGGAGGCGGGTACCAAGAGACCCAGTACTTC
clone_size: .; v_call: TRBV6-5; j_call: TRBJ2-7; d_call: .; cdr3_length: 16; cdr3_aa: CASSSIGQAEEGEQYF; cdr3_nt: TGTGCCAGCAGTTCCATAGGACAGGCAGAGGAGGGCGAGCAGTACTTC
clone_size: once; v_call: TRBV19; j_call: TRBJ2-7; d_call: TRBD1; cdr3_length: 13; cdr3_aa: CASSRDRQYEQYF; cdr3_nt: TGTGCCAGTTCCCGGGACAGGCAGTACGAGCAGTACTTC
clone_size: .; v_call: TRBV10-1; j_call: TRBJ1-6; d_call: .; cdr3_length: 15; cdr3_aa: CASSEGSGYNSPLHF; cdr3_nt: TGCGCCAGCAGTGAGGGCTCAGGGTATAATTCACCCCTCCACTTT
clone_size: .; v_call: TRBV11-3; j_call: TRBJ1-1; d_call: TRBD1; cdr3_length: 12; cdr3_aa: CASSSGDRVAFF; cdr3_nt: TGTGCCAGCAGCTCTGGGGACAGGGTAGCCTTCTTT
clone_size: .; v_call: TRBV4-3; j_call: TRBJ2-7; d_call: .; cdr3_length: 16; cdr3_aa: CASSPRGSGRRSEQYF; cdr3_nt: TGCGCCAGCAGCCCGAGGGGGTCCGGAAGGAGGAGCGAGCAGTACTTC
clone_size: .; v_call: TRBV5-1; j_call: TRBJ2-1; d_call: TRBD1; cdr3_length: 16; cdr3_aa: CASSRLGQASYNEQFF; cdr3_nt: TGCGCCAGCAGCCGCCTTGGACAGGCCAGTTACAATGAGCAGTTCTTC
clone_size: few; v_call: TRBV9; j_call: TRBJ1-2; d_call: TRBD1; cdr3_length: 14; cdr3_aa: CASSATGANYGYTF; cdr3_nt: TGTGCCAGCAGCGCGACAGGGGCTAACTATGGCTACACCTTC
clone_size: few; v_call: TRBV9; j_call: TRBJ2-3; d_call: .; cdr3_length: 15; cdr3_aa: CASSVGSGSTDTQYF; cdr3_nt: TGTGCCAGCAGCGTAGGTAGCGGAAGCACAGATACGCAGTATTTT
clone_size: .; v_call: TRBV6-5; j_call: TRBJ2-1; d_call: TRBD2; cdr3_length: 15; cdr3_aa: CASSRTSGTGNEQFF; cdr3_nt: TGTGCCAGCAGTCGGACTAGCGGGACGGGCAATGAGCAGTTCTTC
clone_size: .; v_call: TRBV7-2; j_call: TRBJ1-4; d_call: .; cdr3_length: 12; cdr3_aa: CASSPRQEKLFF; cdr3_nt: TGTGCCAGCAGCCCCCGACAGGAAAAACTGTTTTTT
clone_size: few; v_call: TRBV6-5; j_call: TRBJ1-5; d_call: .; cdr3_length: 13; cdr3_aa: CASSYQYNQPQHF; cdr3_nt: TGTGCCAGCAGTTACCAGTATAATCAGCCCCAGCATTTT
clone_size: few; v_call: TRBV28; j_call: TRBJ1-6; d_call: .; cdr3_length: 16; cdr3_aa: CASSEDRLTRQPPLHF; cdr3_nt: TGTGCCAGCAGTGAGGACAGACTGACCCGCCAGCCACCCCTCCACTTT
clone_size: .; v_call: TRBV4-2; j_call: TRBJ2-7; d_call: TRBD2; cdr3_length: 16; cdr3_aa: CASSQALAGGLYEQYF; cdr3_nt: TGTGCCAGCAGCCAGGCCTTAGCGGGAGGGCTTTACGAGCAGTACTTC
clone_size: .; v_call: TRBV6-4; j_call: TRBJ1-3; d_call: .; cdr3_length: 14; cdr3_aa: CARYRDKSGNTIYF; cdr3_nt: TGTGCCAGATACAGGGACAAGTCTGGAAACACCATATATTTT
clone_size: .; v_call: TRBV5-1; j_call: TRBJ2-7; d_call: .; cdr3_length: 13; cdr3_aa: CASSLQTDYEQYF; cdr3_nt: TGCGCCAGCAGCCTACAGACCGACTACGAGCAGTACTTC
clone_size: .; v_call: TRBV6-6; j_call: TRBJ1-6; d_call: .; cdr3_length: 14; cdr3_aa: CASSFPGNNSPLHF; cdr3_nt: TGTGCCAGCAGTTTTCCAGGGAATAATTCACCCCTCCACTTT
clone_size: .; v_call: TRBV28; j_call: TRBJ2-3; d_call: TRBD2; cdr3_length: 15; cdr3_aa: CATQGSGRHKDTQYF; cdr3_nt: TGTGCCACCCAGGGGAGCGGGAGGCATAAAGATACGCAGTATTTT
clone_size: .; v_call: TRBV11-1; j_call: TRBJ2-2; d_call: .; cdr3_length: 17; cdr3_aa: CASTLGAGASPPGELFF; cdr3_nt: TGTGCCAGCACCCTAGGGGCAGGGGCAAGCCCACCCGGGGAGCTGTTTTTT
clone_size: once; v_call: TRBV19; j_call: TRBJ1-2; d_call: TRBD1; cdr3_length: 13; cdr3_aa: CASTARQGWGYTF; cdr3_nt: TGTGCCAGTACCGCGCGACAGGGTTGGGGCTACACCTTC
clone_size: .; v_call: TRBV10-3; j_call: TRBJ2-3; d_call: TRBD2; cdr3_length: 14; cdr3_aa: CASRAGGGTDTQYF; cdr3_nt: TGTGCCTCTCGTGCCGGGGGGGGCACAGATACGCAGTATTTT